This T cell receptor beta chain derives from a study of blood T cell repertoires in COVID-19. The V and J ends lost 1 base and 8 bases, in that order; junction bases with no gene match: 4. Germline values: CDR1 MNHEY, CDR2 SVGAGI. There are 14 residues in the CDR3. Profiled with immunoSEQ multiplex PCR; TCRdb holds only in-frame clones, not every one. This table holds 150,000 to 200,000 clones, more than 85% found once. The sequenced sample consisted of peripheral blood. This sequence joins TRBV6-5 and TRBJ1-4, with 7 bases lining up with TRBD1. The receptor was derived from a man aged 50 to 59 with acute or convalescent COVID-19. The CDR3 sequence: CASSYYRGGEKLFF. CDR3 nucleotide sequence: TGTGCCAGCAGTTACTACAGGGGAGGCGAAAAACTGTTTTTT.